These 28 T cell receptor beta chains were all obtained from the same sample, sequenced in a study of cytomegalovirus exposure and HLA in healthy donors. Both 60 Vbeta primers and 13 Jbeta primers went into the PCR. Repertoires were generated with immunoSEQ multiplex PCR, while TCRdb's copy carries only in-frame clones and drops some. Among 160,000 or so clones, about 80% were seen once, and the ten largest hold approximately 2.5%. The sample consisted of PBMCs. Receptors were obtained from a man in his 60s in good health and CMV-seronegative.

The genes are TRBV19 and TRBJ2-1; 7 nucleotides line up with TRBD2. This CDR3 has 15 residues. Germline-derived CDR1 and CDR2 are LNHDA and SQIVND (reference sequence). Trimming removed 11 bases from V and 0 bases from J; junction bases left unmatched: 10. CDR3 bases: TGTGCCTCCTCCCCCCGGGACTACTCCTACAATGAGCAGTTCTTC. Protein: CASSPRDYSYNEQFF.

This chain links TRBV30 with TRBJ2-7; D is perhaps TRBD1 (6 bases). Germline CDR1 reads GTSNPN; CDR2 reads SVGIG (reference sequence). The CDR3 sequence is 12 residues long. The V and J ends lost 4 bases and 5 bases respectively, with 12 bases between them. DNA for the CDR3: TGTGCCTGGAACGCCAGGGGTGACGAGCAGTACTTC. Amino acid sequence: CAWNARGDEQYF.

The sample holds a few counts of this clone. This chain connects TRBV15 to TRBJ1-1; 8 positions match TRBD1. The germline V gene encodes CDR1 LNHNV and CDR2 YYDKDF (reference sequence). CDR3 size: 16 residues. The V and J ends lost 2 bases and 1 base, in that order; junction bases with no gene match: 6. CDR3 bases: TGTGCCACCAGCAGACGCTCCGGGACAGGGAACACTGAAGCTTTCTTT. It translates to CATSRRSGTGNTEAFF.

This chain connects TRBV19 to TRBJ1-4; D perhaps matches TRBD1 (5 bases). The CDR3 covers 15 residues. The germline V gene has CDR1 LNHDA and CDR2 SQIVND (reference sequence). V dropped 5 bases and J dropped 0 bases, with 10 bases sitting between them. The CDR3 here is CASSQDSATNEKLFF. As DNA, the CDR3 is TGTGCCAGTAGTCAAGACAGTGCAACTAATGAAAAACTGTTTTTT. The variable domain in full, with the rest retrieved from reference TRBV19 and TRBJ1-4, is DGGITQSPKYLFRKEGQNVTLSCEQNLNHDAMYWYRQDPGQGLRLIYYSQIVNDFQKGDIAEGYSVSREKKESFPLTVTSAQKNPTAFYLCASSQDSATNEKLFFGSGTQLSVL.

This clone was seen just once. V gene TRBV9 combines with J gene TRBJ2-1; a possible D gene is TRBD1 (6 bases). Looked up from germline, CDR1 is SGDLS and CDR2 is YYNGEE. Between the trimmed V and J ends, which lost 4 bases and 0 bases, there was a span of 14 bases. The CDR3 loop spans 16 amino acids. CDR3 DNA: TGTGCCAGCAGCAAACAGGGAACGGGCTCCTACAATGAGCAGTTCTTC. It is translated as CASSKQGTGSYNEQFF.

The V gene is TRBV29-1, the J gene TRBJ2-6; tentatively, D is TRBD2 (6 bases). The CDR3 length is 13 residues. Deletions cut 4 bases from V and 2 bases from J, with 6 bases between. Germline lookup yields CDR1 SQVTM and CDR2 ANQGSEA. CDR3 DNA sequence: TGCAGCGTTGCGGGGGCTGGGGCCAACGTCCTGACTTTC. Translating gives CSVAGAGANVLTF.

The genes are TRBV7-6 and TRBJ2-3, with 7 bases aligning to TRBD1. Germline loops: CDR1 SGHVS, CDR2 FNYEAQ. Trimming took 5 bases from V and 3 from J; bases not matched to a gene: 23. There are 20 residues in the CDR3. This CDR3 is CASSAPGQRLGGAQTDTQYF. Here the CDR3 DNA reads TGTGCCAGCAGCGCACCGGGACAGCGTTTAGGTGGGGCCCAGACAGATACGCAGTATTTT. The full variable domain, its missing parts supplied by reference TRBV7-6 and TRBJ2-3, is GAGVSQSPRYKVTKRGQDVALRCDPISGHVSLYWYRQALGQGPEFLTYFNYEAQQDKSGLPNDRFSAERPEGSISTLTIQRTEQRDSAMYRCASSAPGQRLGGAQTDTQYFGPGTRLTVL.

This chain uses TRBV27 with TRBJ2-7, with D tentatively TRBD1 (5 bases). In germline, CDR1 is MNHEY, CDR2 SMNVEV (reference sequence). The CDR3 length is 14 residues. The V gene lost 5 bases and the J gene lost 2 bases, with 13 bases spanning the gap. The CDR3 reads CASSIRTDTYEQYF. CDR3 DNA sequence: TGTGCCAGCAGTATACGGACGGACACCTACGAGCAGTACTTC.

Points on this clone: Other DNA sequences in this specimen translate into the identical CDR3. This chain links TRBV5-1 with TRBJ1-4, with D unclear. The CDR3 spans 12 residues. With 5 bases removed from V and 12 bases from J, the gap between germline ends came to 14 bases. Germline V gene data show CDR1 as SGHRS and CDR2 as YFSETQ. The CDR3 here is CASSRRPQELFF. The CDR3 DNA is TGCGCCAGCAGTAGAAGACCCCAGGAACTGTTTTTT.

A single count supports this clone. V usage is TRBV5-4 and J usage is TRBJ1-1; the D is unclear. Trimming removed 4 bases at V and 7 bases at J, with 11 bases between. CDR1 and CDR2 (germline): SGHNT, YYREEE (reference sequence). The CDR3 totals 12 residues. The CDR3 loop reads CASSQQTSEAFF. CDR3 bases: TGTGCCAGCAGCCAACAGACGAGTGAAGCTTTCTTT.

This sequence joins TRBV27 and TRBJ2-3; D unclear. The CDR3 is 13 residues long. V was pared by 2 bases and J by 8 bases, with 11 bases between. Germline V gives CDR1 MNHEY, CDR2 SMNVEV (reference sequence). This chain's CDR3 is CASSLVRVGTQYF. The CDR3 bases are TGTGCCAGCAGTTTAGTTAGAGTCGGTACGCAGTATTTT.

The count of this clone is one. A read error may account for a junction end that differs from germline. The sample contains more than one DNA sequence encoding this CDR3. The V call is TRBV20-1, the J call TRBJ1-1; D is perhaps TRBD1 (5 bases). The CDR3 has 11 amino acids. Germline-derived CDR1 and CDR2 are DFQATT and SNEGSKA (reference sequence). CDR3 sequence reads: CSARAGPEAFF. As DNA, the CDR3 is TGTAGTGCGAGAGCAGGGCCTGAAGCTTTCTTT.

V gene TRBV7-9 combines with J gene TRBJ2-3; 14 nucleotides line up with TRBD2. In germline, CDR1 is SEHNR, CDR2 FQNEAQ (reference sequence). This CDR3 has 16 amino acids. The J segment lost 5 bases and the V segment lost 5 bases, leaving 6 bases of the junction unmatched. CDR3 coding DNA: TGTGCCAGCAGCCGGGGACTAGCGGGAGTGGTAGATACGCAGTATTTT. Residues: CASSRGLAGVVDTQYF.

The J gene is TRBJ2-3, the V gene TRBV7-6; D is ambiguous. The germline V gene encodes CDR1 SGHVS and CDR2 FNYEAQ. V was trimmed by 1 base and J by 0 bases, leaving 8 bases between them. The CDR3 sequence is 15 residues long. This CDR3 is CASSLGAESTDTQYF. As DNA, the CDR3 is TGTGCCAGCAGCTTAGGGGCAGAAAGCACAGATACGCAGTATTTT.

The chain joins TRBV19 to TRBJ1-1; D might be TRBD1 (6 bases). This CDR3 is 15 amino acids long. The germline V and J ends were trimmed by 6 bases and 4 bases, with 18 bases remaining between them. Germline CDR1 and CDR2: LNHDA and SQIVND (reference sequence). The CDR3 loop reads CASRAGGGAPTEAFF. CDR3 DNA sequence: TGTGCCAGTAGGGCCGGAGGGGGGGCGCCCACTGAAGCTTTCTTT.

CDR3 nucleotide sequence: TGCGCCAGCACACCGGGACAGGGCTACGAGCAGTACTTC. Translating gives CASTPGQGYEQYF. The chain combines TRBV5-1 with TRBJ2-5; TRBD1 aligns across 9 bases. Judging by the DNA end, TRBJ2-7 fits better; the J call may be wrong. This CDR3 region has 13 residues. Germline CDR1 reads SGHRS; CDR2 reads YFSETQ.

The rearrangement links TRBV5-1 to TRBJ2-1; 8 positions agree with TRBD2. Looked up from germline, CDR1 is SGHRS and CDR2 is YFSETQ. The trim removed 1 base at V and 6 bases at J, leaving 6 bases unmatched. The CDR3 totals 15 residues. CDR3 loop: CASSLPTSAFNEQFF. CDR3 sequence (DNA): TGCGCCAGCAGCTTGCCGACTAGCGCCTTCAATGAGCAGTTCTTC.

The gene calls are TRBV5-6 and TRBJ2-1; maybe TRBD2 (5 bases). Germline V gene data show CDR1 as SGHDT and CDR2 as YYEEEE. Trimming cost V 2 bases and J 4 bases, with 10 bases left between them. CDR3 length equals 14 residues. The CDR3 nucleotides are TGTGCCAGCAGCTTAGCCGGGGTTTACAATGAGCAGTTCTTC. Protein: CASSLAGVYNEQFF. Complete variable domain (other parts from reference TRBV5-6 and TRBJ2-1): DAGVTQSPTHLIKTRGQQVTLRCSPKSGHDTVSWYQQALGQGPQFIFQYYEEEERQRGNFPDRFSGHQFPNYSSELNVNALLLGDSALYLCASSLAGVYNEQFFGPGTRLTVL.

The gene calls are TRBV5-8 and TRBJ2-7; 14 nucleotides align to TRBD2. The CDR3 contains 19 residues. CDR1 and CDR2 (germline): SGHTS, YDEGEE. V shed 5 bases and J 4 bases; nucleotides not matched to a gene: 17. The CDR3 bases are TGTGCCAGCAGATCCCCCGGGACTAGCGGGAGTTGGGTATCGTACGAGCAGTACTTC. The encoded protein is CASRSPGTSGSWVSYEQYF.

This clone has just a few counts. The chain has TRBV6-1 and TRBJ2-7; 9 nucleotides line up with TRBD1. The CDR3 covers 14 residues. J gave up 2 bases and V 1 base, and 0 bases lay outside the gene matches. CDR1 and CDR2 from the germline V gene are MNHNS and SASEGT. CDR3 DNA: TGTGCCAGCAGTGAAGGGACAGGGGCCTACGAGCAGTACTTC. Translated, it gives CASSEGTGAYEQYF.

This chain joins TRBV19 and TRBJ1-1; no firm D call. The CDR3 is made up of 13 amino acids. The V gene's germline CDR1 is LNHDA and CDR2 SQIVND (reference sequence). The V and J ends lost 1 base and 8 bases respectively, with 11 bases between them. CDR3 loop: CASSIGAGMEAFF. The CDR3 DNA reads TGTGCCAGTAGTATAGGGGCGGGAATGGAAGCTTTCTTT. The entire variable domain, with the rest obtained from reference TRBV19 and TRBJ1-1, is as follows: DGGITQSPKYLFRKEGQNVTLSCEQNLNHDAMYWYRQDPGQGLRLIYYSQIVNDFQKGDIAEGYSVSREKKESFPLTVTSAQKNPTAFYLCASSIGAGMEAFFGQGTRLTVV.

The gene calls are TRBV5-1 and TRBJ2-7; 13 nucleotides align to TRBD2. Trimming took 0 bases from V and 3 from J; bases not matched to a gene: 6. The CDR3 covers 17 residues. Per germline, CDR1 SGHRS and CDR2 YFSETQ. In nucleotides, the CDR3 is TGCGCCAGCAGCTTGGACTTGGGACTAGCGGGATACTACGAGCAGTACTTC. Amino acid sequence: CASSLDLGLAGYYEQYF.

This chain connects TRBV25-1 to TRBJ1-5; the match to TRBD1 covers 7 bases. The germline CDR1 and CDR2 sequences are MGHDK and SYGVNS. This CDR3 is 15 amino acids long. V lost 3 bases to trimming and J lost 5 bases; unmatched junction nucleotides: 7. The CDR3 sequence: CASSDDRVGDQPQHF. The CDR3 DNA is TGTGCCAGCAGTGATGACAGGGTAGGCGATCAGCCCCAGCATTTT.

This clone has a handful of counts. The chain couples TRBV27 to TRBJ2-3; the D gene is possibly TRBD1 (6 bases). Germline-derived CDR1 and CDR2 are MNHEY and SMNVEV (reference sequence). The germline V and J ends were trimmed by 4 bases and 5 bases, with 19 bases remaining between them. The CDR3 consists of 16 residues. This chain's CDR3 is CASSSPQGPRRDTQYF. The CDR3 DNA sequence: TGTGCCAGCAGTTCACCTCAGGGGCCCCGGAGAGATACGCAGTATTTT.

The CDR3 spells CASSTGQGGGYTF. The CDR3 DNA reads TGTGCCAGCAGTACCGGACAGGGGGGGGGCTACACCTTC. The chain employs TRBV28 and TRBJ1-2; 10 positions match TRBD1. CDR3 size: 13 residues. CDR1 MDHEN and CDR2 SYDVKM come from the germline V gene. Trimming cost V 5 bases and J 8 bases; bases outside gene matches: 5.

A word on this clone: This sample includes further DNA sequences coding for the same CDR3. The V call is TRBV30, the J call TRBJ1-2, with TRBD1 matching 7 bases. After removal of 0 bases from V and 3 bases from J, the junction contained 7 bases not matched to a gene. CDR3 length equals 15 residues. The germline V gene has CDR1 GTSNPN and CDR2 SVGIG (reference sequence). The CDR3 is CAWSVGSRGYYGYTF. The CDR3 region has the DNA TGTGCCTGGAGTGTGGGGAGCAGGGGGTACTATGGCTACACCTTC.

This clone was picked up a small number of times. The genes are TRBV19 and TRBJ1-2; D gene uncertain. The CDR3 is 13 residues long. Germline V CDR1 and CDR2: LNHDA, SQIVND (reference sequence). V lost 5 bases, J lost 10 bases, and 17 bases lay in between. The CDR3 nucleotides are TGTGCCAGTAGTCTCGCGGGGTTCGGAACCTACACCTTC. It yields the protein CASSLAGFGTYTF.

The chain links TRBV19 to TRBJ2-2; 10 bases are a match to TRBD1. The CDR3 loop spans 16 amino acids. Trimming at V came to 4 bases and at J to 5 bases, leaving 7 bases not matched to a gene. The V gene's germline CDR1 is LNHDA and CDR2 SQIVND (reference sequence). The CDR3 spells CASSTGQGTVTGELFF. In nucleotides, the CDR3 is TGTGCCAGTAGTACGGGACAGGGGACGGTTACCGGGGAGCTGTTTTTT.